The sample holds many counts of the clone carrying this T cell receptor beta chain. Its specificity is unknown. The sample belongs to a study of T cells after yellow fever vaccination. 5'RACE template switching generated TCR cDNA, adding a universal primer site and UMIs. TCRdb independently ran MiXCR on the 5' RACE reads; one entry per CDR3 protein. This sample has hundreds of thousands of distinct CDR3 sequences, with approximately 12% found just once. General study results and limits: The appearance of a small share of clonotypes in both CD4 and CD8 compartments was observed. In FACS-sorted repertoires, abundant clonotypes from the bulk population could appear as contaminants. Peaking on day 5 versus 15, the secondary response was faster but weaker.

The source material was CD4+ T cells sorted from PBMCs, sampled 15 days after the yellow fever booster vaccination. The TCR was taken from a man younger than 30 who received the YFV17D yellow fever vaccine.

The chain's CDR3 is CAWSKNRVSDSEQFF. The CDR3, as DNA: TGTGCCTGGAGTAAAAACAGGGTATCGGACAGTGAGCAGTTCTTC. The chain joins TRBV30 to TRBJ2-1; the D gene is possibly TRBD1 (6 bases). This CDR3 has 15 amino acids. V shed 2 bases and J shed 9 bases, with 20 bases lying between them. CDR1 is GTSNPN and CDR2 is SVGIG in the germline V gene (reference sequence).